This T cell receptor (beta chain) was observed in a study of T cell changes during pregnancy in multiple sclerosis. Germline V gene sequence: CDR1 SGHRS, CDR2 YFSETQ. The CDR3 runs 17 residues. V was pared by 6 bases and J by 1 base, with 10 bases of the junction left unmatched. Only in-frame clones appear in the TCRdb table, and some are missing; sequencing was by immunoSEQ multiplex PCR. Here the sample spans approximately 46,000 clones, 89% being singletons. The specimen comprised CD4+ T cells from peripheral blood mononuclear cells, sampled after pregnancy. This receptor was obtained from a female donor with multiple sclerosis, enrolled in a pregnancy study. The chain employs TRBV5-1 and TRBJ1-1; 12 bases are a match to TRBD1. CDR3 DNA: TGCGCCAGCAAGGGGCCCGGGGACAGGGGGCCGAACACTGAAGCTTTCTTT. The encoded protein is CASKGPGDRGPNTEAFF. Complete variable domain (other parts from reference TRBV5-1 and TRBJ1-1): KAGVTQTPRYLIKTRGQQVTLSCSPISGHRSVSWYQQTPGQGLQFLFEYFSETQRNKGNFPGRFSGRQFSNSRSEMNVSTLELGDSALYLCASKGPGDRGPNTEAFFGQGTRLTVV.